Presented here are 32 T cell receptor beta chains from one specimen sequenced in a study of cytomegalovirus exposure and HLA in healthy donors. Vbeta (60) and Jbeta (13) primers were used in the PCR. Method: immunoSEQ multiplex PCR; TCRdb's copy keeps in-frame clones and lacks some. The sample has some 180,000 clones, 70% to 85% seen once; the top ten hold roughly 3.5%. Sequenced: PBMCs. Receptors were obtained from a woman aged 55-69 years in good health and CMV-seropositive.

V usage is TRBV7-3 and J usage is TRBJ2-3; 9 nucleotides align to TRBD1. CDR1 is SGHTA and CDR2 is FQGTGA in the germline V gene. With 5 bases clipped from V and 5 bases from J, the junction kept 5 bases outside the gene matches. The CDR3 has 14 amino acids. The CDR3, as DNA: TGTGCCAGCAGCGATAGGACAGGGGAAGATACGCAGTATTTT. Translated, it gives CASSDRTGEDTQYF.

The genes are TRBV27 and TRBJ2-7; perhaps TRBD2 as D (6 bases). This CDR3 is 14 amino acids long. Trimming removed 6 bases at V and 5 bases at J, with 17 bases between. Germline V CDR1 and CDR2: MNHEY, SMNVEV (reference sequence). The CDR3 sequence is CASRSGLLAHEQYF. As DNA, the CDR3 is TGTGCCAGCAGGTCGGGACTTCTGGCCCACGAGCAGTACTTC.

V is TRBV6-6 and J is TRBJ1-2; no clear D. The germline V gene encodes CDR1 MNHNY and CDR2 SVGAGI (reference sequence). This CDR3 has 12 amino acids. The V end was cut by 7 bases, the J end by 3 bases, with 9 bases between. CDR3 in DNA: TGTGCCAGCAACAAGATTCACTATGGCTACACCTTC. Translation gives CASNKIHYGYTF.

The rearrangement links TRBV5-1 to TRBJ1-2; D might be TRBD1 (6 bases). The CDR3 extends over 14 amino acids. Germline CDR1 and CDR2: SGHRS and YFSETQ. Trimming removed 4 bases at V and 2 bases at J, with 12 bases between. This chain's CDR3 is CASSQDRGNYGYTF. The CDR3 DNA is TGCGCCAGCAGCCAGGACAGAGGAAACTATGGCTACACCTTC.

CDR3 protein: CASSRVSRDPGELFF. The DNA for the CDR3 is TGTGCCAGTAGTAGGGTATCCAGGGATCCCGGGGAGCTGTTTTTT. The genes are TRBV19 and TRBJ2-2, with a weak D call TRBD1 (5 bases). CDR1 is LNHDA, CDR2 SQIVND, per germline (reference sequence). Trimming left V 4 bases short and J 6 bases short, with 15 bases between. The CDR3 loop spans 15 amino acids.

The chain has TRBV7-9 and TRBJ2-5; D gene unclear. The assigned J gene may be wrong: the sequence end matches TRBJ2-7 better. The CDR3 consists of 12 residues. From germline, CDR1 is SEHNR and CDR2 FQNEAQ (reference sequence). CDR3: CASSLTPTEQYF. The CDR3 region has the DNA TGTGCCAGCAGCTTAACCCCAACCGAGCAGTACTTC.

This rearrangement joins TRBV30 to TRBJ2-6; D possibly corresponds to TRBD1 (5 bases). The germline gives CDR1 GTSNPN, CDR2 SVGIG (reference sequence). The CDR3 has 15 residues. The V end was cut by 2 bases, the J end by 6 bases, with 14 bases between. CDR3 in DNA: TGTGCCTGGAGTACCGACGGACACAAGGCCAACGTCCTGACTTTC. This encodes CAWSTDGHKANVLTF.

The rearrangement links TRBV28 to TRBJ2-5; D not resolved. Germline CDR1 MDHEN, CDR2 SYDVKM. The CDR3 contains 12 residues. Deletions cut 7 bases from V and 4 bases from J, with 10 bases between. CDR3 sequence reads: CASTGDRETQYF. DNA of the CDR3: TGTGCCAGCACCGGAGATCGAGAGACCCAGTACTTC.

The V call is TRBV29-1, the J call TRBJ2-5, with TRBD2 as a possible D gene (6 bases). From germline, CDR1 is SQVTM and CDR2 ANQGSEA. Deletions cut 8 bases from V and 5 bases from J, with 24 bases between. CDR3 length: 15 residues. The CDR3 DNA is TGCAGCACCTCGCCGGGACTCACTGGTTTGGAGACCCAGTACTTC. Its translation: CSTSPGLTGLETQYF.

The V and J genes are TRBV30 and TRBJ1-5, with 10 bases identical to TRBD1. Per germline, CDR1 GTSNPN and CDR2 SVGIG (reference sequence). The CDR3 length is 13 residues. V lost 7 bases to trimming and J lost 7 bases; unmatched junction nucleotides: 7. CDR3 amino acids: CAYVGDRGQPQHF. The CDR3 nucleotides read TGTGCCTACGTGGGGGACAGGGGACAGCCCCAGCATTTT. The entire variable domain, with the rest obtained from reference TRBV30 and TRBJ1-5, is as follows: SQTIHQWPATLVQPVGSPLSLECTVEGTSNPNLYWYRQAAGRGLQLLFYSVGIGQISSEVPQNLSASRPQDRQFILSSKKLLLSDSGFYLCAYVGDRGQPQHFGDGTRLSIL.

This chain links TRBV14 with TRBJ2-7; D perhaps matches TRBD1 (5 bases). Germline CDR1 SGHDN, CDR2 FVKESK. CDR3 length: 16 amino acids. The V gene lost 1 base and the J gene lost 6 bases, with 19 bases spanning the gap. This CDR3 reads CASSQVEPFQGGEQYF. CDR3 DNA: TGTGCCAGCAGCCAAGTGGAGCCGTTCCAGGGTGGCGAGCAGTACTTC. The variable domain in full, completed from reference TRBV14 and TRBJ2-7, reads EAGVTQFPSHSVIEKGQTVTLRCDPISGHDNLYWYRRVMGKEIKFLLHFVKESKQDESGMPNNRFLAERTGGTYSTLKVQPAELEDSGVYFCASSQVEPFQGGEQYFGPGTRLTVT.

The rearrangement joins TRBV9 to TRBJ2-7; TRBD2 matches at 11 bases. V dropped 4 bases and J dropped 0; count of bases not matched to a gene: 6. This CDR3 comprises 16 residues. CDR1 is SGDLS and CDR2 is YYNGEE in the germline V gene. In DNA, the CDR3 is TGTGCCAGCAGCCGTACTAGCGGGGGATTCTCCTACGAGCAGTACTTC. It yields the protein CASSRTSGGFSYEQYF.

This chain links TRBV7-9 with TRBJ2-1; 8 nucleotides match TRBD2. Germline CDR1 SEHNR, CDR2 FQNEAQ (reference sequence). The CDR3 loop spans 19 amino acids. CDR3 coding DNA: TGTGCAGCTGTGGCCAGCGGGAGTAGGGATGGATTAACCTACAATGAGCAGTTCTTC. Amino acids: CAAVASGSRDGLTYNEQFF.

The J gene is TRBJ2-5, the V gene TRBV6-5, with a weak D call TRBD2 (5 bases). Trimming removed 5 bases from V and 2 bases from J, with 15 bases in between. Germline CDR1 is MNHEY and CDR2 is SVGAGI. CDR3 size: 15 residues. The CDR3 here is CASSSPGKAQETQYF. In nucleotides, the CDR3 is TGTGCCAGCAGTAGCCCCGGGAAGGCTCAAGAGACCCAGTACTTC.

This clone came up a few times. The V gene is TRBV6-4, the J gene TRBJ2-2; TRBD2 aligns across 14 bases. V lost 2 bases and J lost 3; bases outside the gene matches: 8. Germline values: CDR1 MRHNA, CDR2 SNTAGT. The CDR3 length is 19 residues. In DNA, the CDR3 is TGTGCCAGCAGTGACCGTTGGACTAGCGGGAGGAGGTACACCGGGGAGCTGTTTTTT. It is translated as CASSDRWTSGRRYTGELFF.

This clone has more than one count but fewer than ten. This chain connects TRBV7-7 to TRBJ2-2, with no clear D. The CDR3 is 17 residues long. Trimming took 6 bases from V and 1 from J, leaving 18 bases between them. CDR1 is SSHAT and CDR2 is FNYEAQ in the germline V gene (reference sequence). The CDR3 bases are TGTGCCAGCAGTAGAACCGGCGGCGGAGTGAACACCGGGGAGCTGTTTTTT. Its translation is CASSRTGGGVNTGELFF.

The chain combines TRBV9 with TRBJ2-5, with 9 nucleotides matching TRBD1. The CDR3 has 15 residues. V lost 1 base to trimming and J lost 5 bases; unmatched junction nucleotides: 6. Germline CDR1 reads SGDLS; CDR2 reads YYNGEE. CDR3 sequence: CASSVSTGGLETQYF. The CDR3, as DNA: TGTGCCAGCAGCGTATCTACAGGGGGCCTCGAGACCCAGTACTTC. Filled out from reference TRBV9 and TRBJ2-5, the complete variable domain reads DSGVTQTPKHLITATGQRVTLRCSPRSGDLSVYWYQQSLDQGLQFLIQYYNGEERAKGNILERFSAQQFPDLHSELNLSSLELGDSALYFCASSVSTGGLETQYFGPGTRLLVL.

This sequence joins TRBV7-3 and TRBJ1-1; perhaps TRBD1 as D (5 bases). V shed 5 bases and J shed 3 bases, with 10 bases lying between them. Germline CDR1 SGHTA, CDR2 FQGTGA. This CDR3 has 13 residues. CDR3 nucleotides: TGTGCCAGCAGCCCCGGAGGGGACACTGAAGCTTTCTTT. Encoded protein: CASSPGGDTEAFF.

The J gene is TRBJ2-3, the V gene TRBV23-1, with D maybe TRBD1 (6 bases). TRBV23-1 is reported as an ORF; its role is uncertain. This CDR3 has 15 residues. The V gene lost 9 bases and the J gene lost 2 bases, with 18 bases spanning the gap. Here the CDR3 reads CARVQGDSHTDTQYF. The CDR3 DNA reads as TGCGCCAGAGTACAGGGAGATAGTCACACAGATACGCAGTATTTT.

This chain uses TRBV9 with TRBJ2-1; 10 bases are a match to TRBD1. J gave up 8 bases and V 3 bases, and 14 bases lay outside the gene matches. Germline loops: CDR1 SGDLS, CDR2 YYNGEE. The CDR3 is 17 residues long. The CDR3 loop reads CASSAFGGDRGRDEQFF. CDR3 nucleotide sequence: TGTGCCAGCAGCGCCTTCGGTGGGGACAGGGGAAGGGATGAGCAGTTCTTC.

DNA for the CDR3: TGTGCCAGCAGTGAACAGGCTGGAAACACCATATATTTT. It is translated as CASSEQAGNTIYF. The V call is TRBV6-1, the J call TRBJ1-3; D gene uncertain. This CDR3 is 13 amino acids long. Germline assignment: CDR1 MNHNS and CDR2 SASEGT. The V and J ends lost 2 bases and 2 bases respectively, with 4 bases between them.

This rearrangement joins TRBV2 to TRBJ2-5, with TRBD1 identical over 11 bases. The length of the CDR3 is 14 residues. In germline, CDR1 is SNHLY, CDR2 FYNNEI. J lost 3 bases, V lost 10 bases, and 7 bases had no gene match. CDR3 amino acids: CATGGTGGKETQYF. In nucleotides, the CDR3 is TGTGCCACGGGGGGGACAGGGGGGAAAGAGACCCAGTACTTC.

V gene TRBV9 combines with J gene TRBJ2-3; the D gene is possibly TRBD1 (6 bases). V lost 4 bases and J lost 6, with 15 bases in between. The CDR3 is 14 amino acids. The germline V gene has CDR1 SGDLS and CDR2 YYNGEE. The CDR3 sequence: CASSFQGSEDTQYF. In nucleotides, the CDR3 is TGTGCCAGCAGCTTTCAGGGGTCCGAGGATACGCAGTATTTT.

The chain carries TRBV2 and TRBJ1-2, with 8 bases lining up with TRBD1. V lost 7 bases and J lost 5; bases outside the gene matches: 9. CDR3 length: 14 amino acids. Per germline, CDR1 SNHLY and CDR2 FYNNEI. CDR3 nucleotides: TGTGCCAGCATCTCGAGGCAGGGGGCTTATGGCTACACCTTC. It is translated as CASISRQGAYGYTF.

This clone was seen more than once but under ten times. CDR3 loop: CASSTRQGQPQHF. The CDR3 DNA sequence: TGTGCCAGCTCAACTCGACAGGGTCAGCCCCAGCATTTT. The chain employs TRBV18 and TRBJ1-5, with TRBD1 identical over 7 bases. The CDR3 has 13 residues. Germline V CDR1 and CDR2: KGHSH, LQKENI. The V and J ends lost 5 bases and 6 bases, in that order; junction bases with no gene match: 4.

The chain couples TRBV25-1 to TRBJ2-3; 10 nucleotides agree with TRBD2. Per the germline V gene, CDR1 is MGHDK and CDR2 is SYGVNS. The J segment lost 2 bases and the V segment lost 10 bases, leaving 9 bases of the junction unmatched. The CDR3 consists of 15 residues. CDR3 amino acids: CATSLLAGNTDTQYF. The CDR3 nucleotides are TGTGCCACCTCCCTACTAGCGGGAAACACAGATACGCAGTATTTT.

The chain carries TRBV28 and TRBJ1-3; D unresolved. Germline CDR1 reads MDHEN; CDR2 reads SYDVKM. The CDR3 loop spans 11 amino acids. Deletions cut 11 bases from V and 1 base from J, with 6 bases between. As DNA, the CDR3 is TGTGCCTACAGTTCTGGAAACACCATATATTTT. Translating gives CAYSSGNTIYF.

The sample holds one count of this clone. The gene calls are TRBV4-2 and TRBJ2-3; 8 nucleotides align to TRBD2. The length of the CDR3 is 17 residues. After removal of 4 bases from V and 5 bases from J, the junction contained 14 bases not matched to a gene. Germline-derived CDR1 and CDR2 are LGHNA and YNFKEQ. The CDR3 sequence: CASSPLVAGGGGDTQYF. The CDR3, as DNA: TGTGCCAGCAGCCCCTTGGTCGCGGGGGGCGGGGGAGATACGCAGTATTTT.

The V and J genes are TRBV18 and TRBJ2-5; 13 nucleotides align to TRBD2. From germline, CDR1 is KGHSH and CDR2 LQKENI. This CDR3 comprises 16 residues. V shed 2 bases and J 4 bases; nucleotides not matched to a gene: 4. This CDR3 reads CASSPTSGGAGETQYF. The CDR3 DNA follows: TGTGCCAGCTCACCAACTAGCGGGGGGGCCGGAGAGACCCAGTACTTC.

This CDR3 is CASSPGTDGNTIYF. DNA for the CDR3: TGTGCCAGCTCACCAGGGACAGATGGAAACACCATATATTTT. The chain links TRBV18 to TRBJ1-3; TRBD1 matches 7 bases. The trim removed 2 bases at V and 3 bases at J, leaving 1 base unmatched. Looked up from germline, CDR1 is KGHSH and CDR2 is LQKENI. CDR3 length: 14 amino acids.

Written as DNA, the CDR3 is TGTGCCAGTAGTAGAAGGGACAGTGAGCAGTACTTC. Protein: CASSRRDSEQYF. V usage is TRBV19 and J usage is TRBJ2-7, with TRBD1 matching 7 bases. The V gene's germline CDR1 is LNHDA and CDR2 SQIVND (reference sequence). V shed 4 bases, J shed 7 bases, and the junction held 4 bases outside the gene matches. CDR3 length: 12 amino acids.

The V and J genes are TRBV7-9 and TRBJ1-1; a possible D gene is TRBD1 (6 bases). The CDR3 loop spans 16 amino acids. Per germline, CDR1 SEHNR and CDR2 FQNEAQ (reference sequence). Deletions cut 5 bases from V and 4 bases from J, with 20 bases between. Written as DNA, the CDR3 is TGTGCCAGCAGCCCCCCACAGGGTCGATGGGCCACTGAAGCTTTCTTT. It specifies CASSPPQGRWATEAFF.